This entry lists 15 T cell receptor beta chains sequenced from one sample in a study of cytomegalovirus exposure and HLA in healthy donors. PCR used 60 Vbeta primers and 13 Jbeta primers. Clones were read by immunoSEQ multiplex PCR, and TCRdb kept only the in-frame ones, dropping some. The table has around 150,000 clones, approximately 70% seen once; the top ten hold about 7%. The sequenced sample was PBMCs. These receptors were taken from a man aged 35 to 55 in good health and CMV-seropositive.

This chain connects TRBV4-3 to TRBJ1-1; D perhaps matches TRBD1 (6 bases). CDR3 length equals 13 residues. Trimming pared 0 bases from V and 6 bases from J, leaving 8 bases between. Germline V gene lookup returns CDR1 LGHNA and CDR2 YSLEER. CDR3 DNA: TGCGCCAGCAGCCAAGACGCAGGGGCTGAAGCTTTCTTT. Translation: CASSQDAGAEAFF.

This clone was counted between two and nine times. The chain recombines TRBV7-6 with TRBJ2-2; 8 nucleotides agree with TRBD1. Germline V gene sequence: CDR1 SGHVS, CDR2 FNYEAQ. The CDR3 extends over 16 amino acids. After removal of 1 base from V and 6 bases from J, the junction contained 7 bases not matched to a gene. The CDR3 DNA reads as TGTGCCAGCAGCTTAGGGGGACAGGTATCCGCCGGGGAGCTGTTTTTT. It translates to CASSLGGQVSAGELFF.

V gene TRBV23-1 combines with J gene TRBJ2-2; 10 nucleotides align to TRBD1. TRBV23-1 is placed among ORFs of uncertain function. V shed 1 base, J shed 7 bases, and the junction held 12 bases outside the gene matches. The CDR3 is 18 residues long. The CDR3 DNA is TGCGCCAGCAGTCAATTCCGGGACAGGGGTCGGAGGTGCGGGGAGCTGTTTTTT. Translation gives CASSQFRDRGRRCGELFF.

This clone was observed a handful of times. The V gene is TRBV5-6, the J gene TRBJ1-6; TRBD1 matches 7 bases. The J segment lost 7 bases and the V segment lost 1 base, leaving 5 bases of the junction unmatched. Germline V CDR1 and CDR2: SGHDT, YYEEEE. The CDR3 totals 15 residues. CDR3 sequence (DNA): TGTGCCAGCAGCTTGCCCACAGGGGACAATTCACCCCTCCACTTT. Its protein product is CASSLPTGDNSPLHF.

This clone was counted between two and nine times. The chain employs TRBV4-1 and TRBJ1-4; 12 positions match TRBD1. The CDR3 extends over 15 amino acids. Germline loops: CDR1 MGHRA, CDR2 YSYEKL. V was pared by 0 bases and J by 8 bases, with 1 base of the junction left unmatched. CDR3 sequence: CASSQEGTGGEKLFF. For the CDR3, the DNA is TGCGCCAGCAGCCAAGAAGGGACAGGGGGCGAAAAACTGTTTTTT.

This CDR3 is CASSARGGNTEAFF. CDR3 nucleotide sequence: TGTGCCAGCAGCGCAAGGGGAGGGAACACTGAAGCTTTCTTT. The chain recombines TRBV7-2 with TRBJ1-1; TRBD1 might be the D (5 bases). The V end lost 5 bases, the J end lost 1 base, and 11 bases lay between the germline ends. The CDR3 runs 14 residues. CDR1 SGHTA and CDR2 FQGNSA come from the germline V gene.

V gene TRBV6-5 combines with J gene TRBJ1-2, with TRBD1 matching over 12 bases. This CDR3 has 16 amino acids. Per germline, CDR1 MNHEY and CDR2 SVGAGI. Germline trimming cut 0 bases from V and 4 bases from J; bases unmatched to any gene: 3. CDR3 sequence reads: CASSYSGDRGRYGYTF. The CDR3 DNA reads TGTGCCAGCAGTTACTCGGGGGACAGGGGGCGCTATGGCTACACCTTC.

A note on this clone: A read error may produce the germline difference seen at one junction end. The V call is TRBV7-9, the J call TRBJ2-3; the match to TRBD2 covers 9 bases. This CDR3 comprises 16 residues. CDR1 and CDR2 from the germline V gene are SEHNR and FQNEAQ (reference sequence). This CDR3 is CASRLAGAPRTDTQYF. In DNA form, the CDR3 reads TGTGCCAGCAGATTAGCGGGGGCCCCCCGCACAGATACGCAGTATTTT.

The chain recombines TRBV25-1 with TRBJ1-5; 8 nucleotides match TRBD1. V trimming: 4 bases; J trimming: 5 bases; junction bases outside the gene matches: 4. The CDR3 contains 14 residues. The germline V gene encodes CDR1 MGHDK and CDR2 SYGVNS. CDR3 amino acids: CASSGTGRHQPQHF. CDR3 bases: TGTGCCAGCAGTGGGACAGGGAGACATCAGCCCCAGCATTTT.

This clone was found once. The DNA for the CDR3 is TGCGCCAGCAGCTTGGATTTAACAGGGGGGTGCGAGCAGTACTTC. Residues: CASSLDLTGGCEQYF. The genes are TRBV5-1 and TRBJ2-7; 8 bases are a match to TRBD1. Germline assignment: CDR1 SGHRS and CDR2 YFSETQ. CDR3 length: 15 residues. V shed 0 bases, J shed 6 bases, and the junction held 8 bases outside the gene matches. Filled out from reference TRBV5-1 and TRBJ2-7, the complete variable domain reads KAGVTQTPRYLIKTRGQQVTLSCSPISGHRSVSWYQQTPGQGLQFLFEYFSETQRNKGNFPGRFSGRQFSNSRSEMNVSTLELGDSALYLCASSLDLTGGCEQYFGPGTRLTVT.

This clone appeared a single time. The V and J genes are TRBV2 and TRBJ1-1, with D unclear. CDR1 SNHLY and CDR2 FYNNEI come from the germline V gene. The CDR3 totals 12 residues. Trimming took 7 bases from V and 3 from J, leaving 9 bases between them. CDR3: CASKGGHTEAFF. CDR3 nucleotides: TGTGCCAGCAAGGGAGGACACACTGAAGCTTTCTTT. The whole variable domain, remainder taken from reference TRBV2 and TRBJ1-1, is EPEVTQTPSHQVTQMGQEVILRCVPISNHLYFYWYRQILGQKVEFLVSFYNNEISEKSEIFDDQFSVERPDGSNFTLKIRSTKLEDSAMYFCASKGGHTEAFFGQGTRLTVV.

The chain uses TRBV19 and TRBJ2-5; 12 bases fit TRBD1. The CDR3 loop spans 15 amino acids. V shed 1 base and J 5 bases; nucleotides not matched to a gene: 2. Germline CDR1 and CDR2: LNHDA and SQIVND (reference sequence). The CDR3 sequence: CASSIGDRGRETQYF. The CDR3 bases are TGTGCCAGTAGTATAGGGGACAGGGGGCGGGAGACCCAGTACTTC.

In nucleotides, the CDR3 is TGTGCCAGCAGCTTGGACTTAGTCTCCTACGAGCAGTACTTC. This translates into CASSLDLVSYEQYF. J is TRBJ2-7 and V is TRBV5-4, with D hard to call. V lost 0 bases, J lost 0 bases, and 7 bases lay in between. Germline V gives CDR1 SGHNT, CDR2 YYREEE (reference sequence). CDR3 length: 14 amino acids.

The CDR3 sequence is CSVAVQSYEQYF. CDR3 in DNA: TGCAGCGTTGCCGTACAGTCCTACGAGCAGTACTTC. This sequence joins TRBV29-1 and TRBJ2-7; the D is unclear. The V gene lost 4 bases and the J gene lost 1 base, with 8 bases spanning the gap. Germline loops: CDR1 SQVTM, CDR2 ANQGSEA. The CDR3 has 12 residues.

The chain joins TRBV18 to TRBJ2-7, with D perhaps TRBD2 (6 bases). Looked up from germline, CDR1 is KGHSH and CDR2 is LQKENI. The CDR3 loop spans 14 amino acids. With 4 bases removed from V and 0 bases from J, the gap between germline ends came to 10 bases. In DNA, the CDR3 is TGTGCCAGCTCACTCCCGGGGGTCTCCTACGAGCAGTACTTC. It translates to CASSLPGVSYEQYF.